This T cell receptor (beta chain) was recovered during a study of glioma-infiltrating T cells. The CDR3 has 15 amino acids. Germline V lookup: CDR1 MNHEY, CDR2 SMNVEV (reference sequence). The V end was cut by 6 bases, the J end by 4 bases, with 18 bases between. TCR alpha and beta CDR3 regions were amplified from RNA using iRepertoire nested multiplex PCR. One-step reverse transcription and amplification started from roughly 100-400 ng of tissue mRNA or PBMC total RNA. TCRdb reprocessed the multiplex PCR reads with MiXCR, giving one entry per CDR3 protein. Of about 130,000 distinct CDR3 sequences listed, about 25% are singletons.

The chain is built from TRBV27 and TRBJ1-1; possibly TRBD1 for D (6 bases). The clonotype originates from a human donor with low-grade glioma or glioblastoma, undergoing nonglioma brain surgery, or in good health (not recorded which). Material: glioma tissue, nonneoplastic brain tissue, or PBMCs (not recorded which). Here the CDR3 DNA reads TGTGCCAGCAGCTCCCTAGCCCGACAGGCCACTGAAGCTTTCTTT. Amino acids: CASSSLARQATEAFF.